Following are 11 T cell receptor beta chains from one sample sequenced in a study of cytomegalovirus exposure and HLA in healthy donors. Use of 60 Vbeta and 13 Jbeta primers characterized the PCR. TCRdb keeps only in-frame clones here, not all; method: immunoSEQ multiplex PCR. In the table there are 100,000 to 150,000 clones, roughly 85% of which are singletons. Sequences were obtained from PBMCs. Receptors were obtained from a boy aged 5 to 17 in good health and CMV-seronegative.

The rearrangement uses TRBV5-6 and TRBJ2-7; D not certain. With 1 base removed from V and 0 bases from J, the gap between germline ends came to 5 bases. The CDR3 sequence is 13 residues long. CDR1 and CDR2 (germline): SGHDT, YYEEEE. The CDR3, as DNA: TGTGCCAGCAGCTTGACTGGCTCCTACGAGCAGTACTTC. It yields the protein CASSLTGSYEQYF.

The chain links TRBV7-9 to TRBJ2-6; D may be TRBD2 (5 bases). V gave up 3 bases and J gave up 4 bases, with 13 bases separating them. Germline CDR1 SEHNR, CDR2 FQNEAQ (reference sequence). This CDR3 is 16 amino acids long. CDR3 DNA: TGTGCCAGCAGCTTTGTGAGCGGAGAAGGGGCCAACGTCCTGACTTTC. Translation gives CASSFVSGEGANVLTF. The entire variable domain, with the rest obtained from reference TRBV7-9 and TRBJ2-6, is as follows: DTGVSQNPRHKITKRGQNVTFRCDPISEHNRLYWYRQTLGQGPEFLTYFQNEAQLEKSRLLSDRFSAERPKGSFSTLEIQRTEQGDSAMYLCASSFVSGEGANVLTFGAGSRLTVL.

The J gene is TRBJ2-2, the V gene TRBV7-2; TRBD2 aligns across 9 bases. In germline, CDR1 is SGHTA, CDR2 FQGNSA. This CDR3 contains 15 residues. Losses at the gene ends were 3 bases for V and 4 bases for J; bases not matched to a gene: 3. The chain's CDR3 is CASSFGSGSTGELFF. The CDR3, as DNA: TGTGCCAGCAGCTTTGGTAGCGGGAGCACCGGGGAGCTGTTTTTT.

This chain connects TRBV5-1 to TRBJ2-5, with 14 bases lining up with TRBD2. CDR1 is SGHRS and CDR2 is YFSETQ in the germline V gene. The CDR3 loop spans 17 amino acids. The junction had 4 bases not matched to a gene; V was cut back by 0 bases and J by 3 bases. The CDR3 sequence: CASSLAPGLAGEETQYF. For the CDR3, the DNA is TGCGCCAGCAGCTTGGCCCCGGGACTAGCGGGAGAAGAGACCCAGTACTTC.

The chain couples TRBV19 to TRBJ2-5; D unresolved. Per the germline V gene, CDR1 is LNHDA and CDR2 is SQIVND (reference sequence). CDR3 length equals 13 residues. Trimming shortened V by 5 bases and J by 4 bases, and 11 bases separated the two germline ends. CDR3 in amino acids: CASSLYTGETQYF. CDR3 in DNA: TGTGCCAGTAGTCTTTATACCGGAGAGACCCAGTACTTC.

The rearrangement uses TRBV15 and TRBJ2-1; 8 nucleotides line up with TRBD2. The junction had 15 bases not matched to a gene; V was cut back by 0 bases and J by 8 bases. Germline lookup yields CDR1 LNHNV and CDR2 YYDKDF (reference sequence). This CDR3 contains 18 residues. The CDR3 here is CATSRELLAGSRRDEQFF. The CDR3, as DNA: TGTGCCACCAGCAGAGAGTTGCTAGCGGGCTCCCGGAGGGATGAGCAGTTCTTC.

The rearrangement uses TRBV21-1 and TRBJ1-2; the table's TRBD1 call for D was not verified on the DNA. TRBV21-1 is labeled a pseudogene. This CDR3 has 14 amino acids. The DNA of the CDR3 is TGTGCCAGCAGCCCTAGGGGGCAGAACTATGGCTACACCTTC. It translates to CASSPRGQNYGYTF.

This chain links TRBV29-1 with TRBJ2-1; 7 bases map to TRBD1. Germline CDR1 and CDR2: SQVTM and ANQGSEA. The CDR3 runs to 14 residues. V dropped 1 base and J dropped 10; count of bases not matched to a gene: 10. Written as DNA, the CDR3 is TGCAGCGTTGAAGGACAGGGCCCAGGTCAGGAGCAGTTCTTC. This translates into CSVEGQGPGQEQFF.

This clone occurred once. The CDR3 reads CASSLGQANYEQYF. DNA of the CDR3: TGCGCCAGCAGCTTGGGACAGGCGAACTACGAGCAGTACTTC. This rearrangement joins TRBV5-1 to TRBJ2-7, with a weak D call TRBD1 (6 bases). The CDR3 is 14 amino acids. Looked up from germline, CDR1 is SGHRS and CDR2 is YFSETQ. Trimming cost V 0 bases and J 3 bases, with 10 bases left between them.

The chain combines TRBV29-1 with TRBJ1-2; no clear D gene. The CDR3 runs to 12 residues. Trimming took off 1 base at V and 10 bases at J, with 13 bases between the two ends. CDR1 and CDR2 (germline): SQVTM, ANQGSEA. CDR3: CSVEGRGIDYTF. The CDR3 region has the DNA TGCAGCGTTGAAGGCCGGGGAATCGACTACACCTTC. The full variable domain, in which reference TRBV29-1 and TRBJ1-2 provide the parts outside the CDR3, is SAVISQKPSRDICQRGTSLTIQCQVDSQVTMMFWYRQQPGQSLTLIATANQGSEATYESGFVIDKFPISRPNLTFSTLTVSNMSPEDSSIYLCSVEGRGIDYTFGSGTRLTVV.

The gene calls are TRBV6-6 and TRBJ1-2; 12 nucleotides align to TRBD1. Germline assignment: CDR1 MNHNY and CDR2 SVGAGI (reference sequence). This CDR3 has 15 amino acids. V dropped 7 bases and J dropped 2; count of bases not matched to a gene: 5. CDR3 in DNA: TGTGCCAGCAAACCCGGGACAGGGGGCAACTATGGCTACACCTTC. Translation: CASKPGTGGNYGYTF.